Shown below are 18 T cell receptor beta chains from a single sample sequenced in a study of T cells in tuberculosis. Generated by immunoSEQ multiplex PCR, the TCRdb table keeps only in-frame clones and is missing some. The data contain tens of thousands of clones, roughly nine tenths of them singletons. The sample consisted of PBMCs. Receptors were obtained from a donor aged 10-29 years with latent tuberculosis or without tuberculosis infection. Some clones in this sample may be carry-over from other donors' samples.

This sequence joins TRBV27 and TRBJ2-7, with a weak D call TRBD2 (5 bases). Trimming removed 5 bases at V and 7 bases at J, with 21 bases between. CDR1 is MNHEY, CDR2 SMNVEV, per germline (reference sequence). This CDR3 comprises 15 residues. The CDR3 reads CASSPQWALTGEQYF. DNA for the CDR3: TGTGCCAGCAGTCCCCAATGGGCCCTAACGGGGGAGCAGTACTTC.

V usage is TRBV6-4 and J usage is TRBJ1-1; no clear D gene. The CDR3 is 14 residues long. V lost 6 bases and J lost 2, with 13 bases in between. Per germline, CDR1 MRHNA and CDR2 SNTAGT. Written as DNA, the CDR3 is TGTGCCAGCAGGATAACGGGGATCAACACTGAAGCTTTCTTT. Encoded protein: CASRITGINTEAFF.

V usage is TRBV7-9 and J usage is TRBJ2-3; TRBD1 aligns across 7 bases. The CDR3 length is 16 residues. The germline V gene has CDR1 SEHNR and CDR2 FQNEAQ (reference sequence). With 5 bases clipped from V and 0 bases from J, the junction kept 8 bases outside the gene matches. The CDR3 is CASSRTGVVSTDTQYF. The CDR3 DNA follows: TGTGCCAGCAGCCGCACAGGGGTTGTTAGCACAGATACGCAGTATTTT. The variable domain in full, completed from reference TRBV7-9 and TRBJ2-3, reads DTGVSQNPRHKITKRGQNVTFRCDPISEHNRLYWYRQTLGQGPEFLTYFQNEAQLEKSRLLSDRFSAERPKGSFSTLEIQRTEQGDSAMYLCASSRTGVVSTDTQYFGPGTRLTVL.

The chain joins TRBV4-1 to TRBJ2-3; perhaps TRBD1 as D (6 bases). Germline loops: CDR1 MGHRA, CDR2 YSYEKL. V lost 1 base to trimming and J lost 2 bases, with 10 bases between them. The CDR3 loop spans 15 amino acids. The CDR3 bases are TGCGCCAGCAGCCAAGGCCAGGGGTCCACAGATACGCAGTATTTT. It yields the protein CASSQGQGSTDTQYF.

This chain connects TRBV5-8 to TRBJ1-2; D not certain. This CDR3 is 11 amino acids long. Trimming shortened V by 6 bases and J by 4 bases, and 7 bases separated the two germline ends. Germline V gene data show CDR1 as SGHTS and CDR2 as YDEGEE. CDR3 nucleotide sequence: TGTGCCAGCACGCAGCGCTATGGCTACACCTTC. Translating it yields CASTQRYGYTF.

This chain joins TRBV28 and TRBJ1-1, with 9 bases identical to TRBD1. Germline V CDR1 and CDR2: MDHEN, SYDVKM. The CDR3 covers 17 residues. V dropped 5 bases and J dropped 5; count of bases not matched to a gene: 15. The CDR3 region is CASSPRRIDRGGTEAFF. The CDR3 DNA reads as TGTGCCAGCAGTCCCCGACGTATTGACAGGGGGGGGACTGAAGCTTTCTTT.

The rearrangement uses TRBV29-1 and TRBJ1-2, with TRBD1 as a possible D gene (5 bases). V was trimmed by 7 bases and J by 8 bases, leaving 29 bases between them. Germline CDR1 is SQVTM and CDR2 is ANQGSEA. CDR3 length equals 16 residues. This CDR3 reads CSARAGTDSLLRGYTF. In nucleotides, the CDR3 is TGCAGCGCCCGAGCGGGGACGGACTCCCTTCTGAGAGGCTACACCTTC.

This chain uses TRBV29-1 with TRBJ1-2, with D perhaps matching TRBD1 (6 bases). V dropped 4 bases and J dropped 2 bases, with 20 bases sitting between them. This CDR3 region has 16 residues. Germline-derived CDR1 and CDR2 are SQVTM and ANQGSEA. The CDR3 loop reads CSVGLGHVGANYGYTF. DNA of the CDR3: TGCAGCGTTGGGTTGGGACACGTGGGAGCGAACTATGGCTACACCTTC.

This chain uses TRBV11-2 with TRBJ1-2, with a weak D call TRBD1 (5 bases). Germline V gives CDR1 SGHAT, CDR2 FQNNGV. The CDR3 is 14 residues long. The germline V and J ends were trimmed by 4 bases and 7 bases, with 16 bases remaining between them. The CDR3 bases are TGTGCCAGCAGCTCTTATAGGGGATCGGGTGGCTACACCTTC. Amino acid sequence: CASSSYRGSGGYTF.

The gene calls are TRBV5-1 and TRBJ1-5, with 8 bases matching TRBD1. The CDR3 length is 16 residues. Germline V gene lookup returns CDR1 SGHRS and CDR2 YFSETQ. V lost 0 bases to trimming and J lost 4 bases; unmatched junction nucleotides: 6. The CDR3, as DNA: TGCGCCAGCAGCTTGGGCACAGGGGGATGGAATCAGCCCCAGCATTTT. The encoded protein is CASSLGTGGWNQPQHF.

This sequence joins TRBV27 and TRBJ1-1; 10 nucleotides agree with TRBD1. The CDR3 totals 15 residues. V shed 7 bases, J shed 3 bases, and the junction held 8 bases outside the gene matches. Germline V lookup: CDR1 MNHEY, CDR2 SMNVEV (reference sequence). CDR3 DNA: TGTGCCAGCAACCTGGGACAGGGGCGGCACACTGAAGCTTTCTTT. This gives the protein CASNLGQGRHTEAFF.

The chain carries TRBV5-1 and TRBJ2-1; TRBD2 matches at 7 bases. The V and J ends lost 3 bases and 5 bases, in that order; junction bases with no gene match: 11. CDR1 and CDR2 from the germline V gene are SGHRS and YFSETQ. This CDR3 has 16 amino acids. CDR3 in amino acids: CASSWSSGSVHNEQFF. CDR3 nucleotides: TGCGCCAGCAGCTGGTCTAGCGGATCGGTCCACAATGAGCAGTTCTTC. Based on the CDR3 plus reference TRBV5-1 and TRBJ2-1, the full variable domain is KAGVTQTPRYLIKTRGQQVTLSCSPISGHRSVSWYQQTPGQGLQFLFEYFSETQRNKGNFPGRFSGRQFSNSRSEMNVSTLELGDSALYLCASSWSSGSVHNEQFFGPGTRLTVL.

The chain has TRBV9 and TRBJ2-7; 9 bases fit TRBD2. The CDR3 totals 15 residues. Germline CDR1 and CDR2: SGDLS and YYNGEE. J gave up 7 bases and V 0 bases, and 8 bases lay outside the gene matches. CDR3 in amino acids: CASSVVTSGPGEQYF. The CDR3 DNA sequence: TGTGCCAGCAGCGTAGTGACTAGCGGCCCGGGGGAGCAGTACTTC.

V usage is TRBV5-4 and J usage is TRBJ2-7, with D possibly matching TRBD2 (5 bases). The length of the CDR3 is 13 residues. Germline V lookup: CDR1 SGHNT, CDR2 YYREEE (reference sequence). V lost 0 bases and J lost 5, with 9 bases in between. The CDR3 nucleotides read TGTGCCAGCAGCTTGGTGGCTAGCAACGAGCAGTACTTC. Translation: CASSLVASNEQYF.

The genes are TRBV5-1 and TRBJ2-7, with D possibly TRBD1 on 7 matching bases. CDR3 length: 16 amino acids. Germline V gene data show CDR1 as SGHRS and CDR2 as YFSETQ. Between the trimmed V and J ends, which lost 2 bases and 3 bases, there was a span of 18 bases. CDR3 in DNA: TGCGCCAGCAGCTTTTCGGCAGGGGGGCTGGGCTACGAGCAGTACTTC. Its protein is CASSFSAGGLGYEQYF.

The rearrangement uses TRBV5-1 and TRBJ2-2, with D perhaps TRBD1 (5 bases). Deletions cut 3 bases from V and 4 bases from J, with 16 bases between. The germline V gene encodes CDR1 SGHRS and CDR2 YFSETQ. The CDR3 is 16 amino acids. CDR3 DNA: TGCGCCAGCAGCTCACAGGCAGGAAGGAGCACCGGGGAGCTGTTTTTT. Its protein is CASSSQAGRSTGELFF.

V usage is TRBV29-1 and J usage is TRBJ1-2; D is ambiguous. V shed 4 bases and J shed 0 bases, with 15 bases lying between them. Germline lookup yields CDR1 SQVTM and CDR2 ANQGSEA. The CDR3 sequence is 15 residues long. Here the CDR3 reads CSVGPTGDTNYGYTF. In DNA, the CDR3 is TGCAGCGTTGGACCGACGGGAGACACTAACTATGGCTACACCTTC.

This rearrangement joins TRBV22-1 to TRBJ2-6; the table's D call TRBD2 went unverified against the DNA. TRBV22-1 is labeled a pseudogene. This CDR3 region has 17 residues. The CDR3 is CPGRREGEQSRANVLTF. The CDR3 DNA follows: TGTCCTGGGAGGAGAGAGGGCGAACAAAGTCGGGCCAACGTCCTGACTTTC.